This T cell receptor beta chain is drawn from a study of T cells after yellow fever vaccination. Of note for this clonotype: The germline gene is not matched at one end of the junction; a read error may be the cause.

Conversion of TCR transcripts into cDNA relied on 5'RACE template switching, which added a universal primer site and UMIs. TCRdb analysed the 5' RACE reads with MiXCR anew, one entry per CDR3 protein. The sample carries 550,000 to 750,000 distinct CDR3 sequences, roughly 13% recorded once. Germline V gene data show CDR1 as DFQATT and CDR2 as SNEGSKA (reference sequence). The CDR3 contains 16 residues. This specimen consisted of PBMCs, obtained on the day of the yellow fever booster vaccination. The clonotype originates from a man aged 25-45 years who received the YFV17D yellow fever vaccine. J is TRBJ2-3 and V is TRBV20-1; 11 bases line up with TRBD2. The CDR3 here is CCARIGLAGTTDTQYF. The DNA for the CDR3 is TGCTGTGCTAGAATCGGACTAGCGGGTACCACAGATACGCAGTATTTT.